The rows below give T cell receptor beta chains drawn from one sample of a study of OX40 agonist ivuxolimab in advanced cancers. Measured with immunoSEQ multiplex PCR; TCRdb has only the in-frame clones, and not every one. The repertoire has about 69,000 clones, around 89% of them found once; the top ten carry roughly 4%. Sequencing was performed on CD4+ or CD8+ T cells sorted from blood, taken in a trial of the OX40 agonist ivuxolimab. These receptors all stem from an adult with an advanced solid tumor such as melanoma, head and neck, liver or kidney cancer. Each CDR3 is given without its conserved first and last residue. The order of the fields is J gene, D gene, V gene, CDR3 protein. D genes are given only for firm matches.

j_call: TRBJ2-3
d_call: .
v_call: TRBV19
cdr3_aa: ASSRHYANTDTQY

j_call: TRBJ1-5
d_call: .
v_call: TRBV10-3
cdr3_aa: ASSLLTPSAQH

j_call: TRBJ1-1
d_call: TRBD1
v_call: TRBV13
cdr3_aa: ASSLDWDRGTEAF

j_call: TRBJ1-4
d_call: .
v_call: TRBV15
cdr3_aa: ATSRDVGGKLF

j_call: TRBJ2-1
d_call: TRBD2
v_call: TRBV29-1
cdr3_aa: SVDPGLESEQF

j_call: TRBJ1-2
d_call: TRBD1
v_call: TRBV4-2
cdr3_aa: ASSQVGGEGYT

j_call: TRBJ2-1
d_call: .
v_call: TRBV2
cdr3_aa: ASSAWLDEQF

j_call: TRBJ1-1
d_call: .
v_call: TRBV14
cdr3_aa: ASSQDLAGFTEAF

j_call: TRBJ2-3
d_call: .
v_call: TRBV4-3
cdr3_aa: ASSQGRGSDTQY

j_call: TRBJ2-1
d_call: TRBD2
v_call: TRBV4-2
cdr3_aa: ASSQGLAGTGREQF

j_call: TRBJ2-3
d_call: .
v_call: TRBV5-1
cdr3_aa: ASSLAGRGADTQY

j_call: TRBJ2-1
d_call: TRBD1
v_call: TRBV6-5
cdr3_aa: ASSRTGARYDEQF

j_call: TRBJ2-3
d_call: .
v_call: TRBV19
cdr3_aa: ASSINGFTDTQY

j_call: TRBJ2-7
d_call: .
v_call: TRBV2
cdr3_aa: ASSRDAANSYEQY

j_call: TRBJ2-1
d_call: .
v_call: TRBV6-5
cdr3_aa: ASSEGRRYNEQF

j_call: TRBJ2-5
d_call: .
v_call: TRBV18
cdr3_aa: ASSPQTVQETQY

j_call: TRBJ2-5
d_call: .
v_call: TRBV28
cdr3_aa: ASSVAAETQY